This is a list of T cell receptor beta chains from one sample in a study of cytomegalovirus exposure and HLA in healthy donors. The protocol was immunoSEQ multiplex PCR, while the TCRdb copy is restricted to in-frame clones and leaves out a portion. This sample carries some 120,000 clones, about 80% of them seen once, and the ten largest clones take about 9.1%. Specimen: PBMCs. The receptors stem from a woman in her fifties or sixties in good health and CMV-seropositive. The CDR3 runs from the conserved cysteine through the conserved F or W. A D gene is named only where the DNA matches it firmly. The size entry is marked missing in some rows and otherwise reads once, few, many or a size class.

NA TRBJ2-2 NA 15 TRBV5-1 CASSLGTANTGELFF TGCGCCAGCAGCTTGGGGACAGCGAACACCGGGGAGCTGTTTTTT
NA TRBJ2-7 TRBD2 14 TRBV5-1 CASSLERGVYEQYF TGCGCCAGCAGCTTGGAGCGGGGGGTCTACGAGCAGTACTTC
NA TRBJ1-2 NA 15 TRBV5-8 CASSPRLGAYYGYTF TGTGCCAGCAGCCCCCGGTTAGGGGCGTATTACGGCTACACCTTC
NA TRBJ1-4 TRBD1 13 TRBV30 CAWTQGQGLKLFF TGTGCCTGGACTCAAGGACAGGGGCTTAAACTGTTTTTT
NA TRBJ2-3 NA 16 TRBV4-1 CASSQESSGLPNTQYF TGCGCCAGCAGCCAAGAAAGTTCTGGACTACCCAATACGCAGTATTTT
NA TRBJ2-7 TRBD2 15 TRBV6-5 CASSSSGSSSYEQYF TGTGCCAGCAGTTCAAGCGGGAGTAGCTCCTACGAGCAGTACTTC
few TRBJ2-7 TRBD1 15 TRBV7-2 CASSRTGTGTYEQYF TGTGCCAGCAGCCGAACCGGGACAGGAACCTACGAGCAGTACTTC
NA TRBJ2-7 NA 14 TRBV7-9 CASSLAGGSYEQYF TGTGCCAGCAGCTTAGCGGGGGGATCCTACGAGCAGTACTTC
NA TRBJ2-3 NA 15 TRBV9 CASSVRSSGGDTQYF TGTGCCAGCAGCGTACGGTCGTCGGGTGGGGATACGCAGTATTTT
NA TRBJ1-2 NA 15 TRBV30 CAWSVKGEGVRGYTF TGTGCCTGGAGTGTAAAAGGGGAGGGGGTCCGTGGCTACACCTTC
NA TRBJ2-6 TRBD1 18 TRBV9 CASSRTGTGRTGANVLTF TGTGCCAGCAGTCGAACCGGGACAGGGAGGACTGGGGCCAACGTCCTGACTTTC
NA TRBJ2-1 NA 11 TRBV30 CAWAGGGAQFF TGTGCCTGGGCTGGAGGGGGGGCCCAGTTCTTC
NA TRBJ2-7 TRBD2 15 TRBV5-6 CASSWTSGSRYEQYF TGTGCCAGCAGCTGGACTAGCGGGAGTCGGTACGAGCAGTACTTC
NA TRBJ2-2 TRBD2 17 TRBV5-5 CASSLEALAGGVGELFF TGTGCCAGCAGCTTGGAGGCTCTAGCGGGAGGGGTCGGGGAGCTGTTTTTT
NA TRBJ1-2 NA 14 TRBV4-2 CASSQEWGRGGYTF TGTGCCAGCAGCCAAGAGTGGGGCAGGGGTGGCTACACCTTC
NA TRBJ2-7 NA 14 TRBV7-3 CASSLGGGSYEQYF TGTGCCAGCAGCTTAGGGGGAGGTTCCTACGAGCAGTACTTC
NA TRBJ1-1 NA 15 TRBV7-3 CASSSQIQGNTEAFF TGTGCCAGCAGCTCTCAAATACAGGGGAACACTGAAGCTTTCTTT
NA TRBJ1-1 TRBD1 14 TRBV28 CASSLYDRGTEAFF TGTGCCAGCAGTTTATACGACAGGGGCACTGAAGCTTTCTTT
NA TRBJ2-1 NA 15 TRBV4-1 CASSRLQGAYNEQFF TGCGCCAGCAGCCGGCTTCAGGGCGCCTACAATGAGCAGTTCTTC
NA TRBJ1-2 TRBD1 13 TRBV2 CASGQAPNYGYTF TGTGCCAGCGGACAGGCCCCGAACTATGGCTACACCTTC
NA TRBJ2-2 TRBD1 17 TRBV2 CASSEAGVRGGGGELFF TGTGCCAGCAGTGAAGCGGGGGTCAGAGGGGGCGGCGGGGAGCTGTTTTTT
NA TRBJ2-3 TRBD2 15 TRBV6-5 CASSPPPGLADTQYF TGTGCCAGCAGCCCCCCTCCGGGACTAGCGGATACGCAGTATTTT
NA TRBJ1-4 NA 16 TRBV9 CASSPQFTATNEKLFF TGTGCCAGCAGCCCCCAATTCACTGCAACTAATGAAAAACTGTTTTTT
few TRBJ2-7 TRBD1 14 TRBV19 CASSRTGGSYEQYF TGTGCCAGTAGTCGGACAGGGGGATCTTACGAGCAGTACTTC
NA TRBJ1-1 TRBD1 16 TRBV5-6 CASSFLDREPVTEAFF TGTGCCAGCAGCTTTTTGGACAGGGAGCCCGTAACTGAAGCTTTCTTT
NA TRBJ2-5 TRBD2 18 TRBV4-2 CASSLSGGVAGKQETQYF TGTGCCAGCAGCCTAAGTGGGGGGGTAGCGGGGAAACAAGAGACCCAGTACTTC
NA TRBJ2-7 NA 16 TRBV6-5 CASSYGGTATTYEQYF TGTGCCAGCAGTTACGGAGGGACAGCGACGACCTACGAGCAGTACTTC
NA TRBJ2-7 NA 14 TRBV5-1 CASSLGVLSYEQYF TGCGCCAGCAGCTTGGGTGTCCTCTCCTACGAGCAGTACTTC
NA TRBJ2-2 TRBD2 15 TRBV5-1 CASSSSGSGTGELFF TGCGCCAGCAGCTCTAGCGGGAGTGGCACCGGGGAGCTGTTTTTT
NA TRBJ2-2 TRBD2 18 TRBV5-5 CASSLAGASGRNTGELFF TGTGCCAGCAGCTTGGCAGGGGCTAGCGGGAGAAACACCGGGGAGCTGTTTTTT
once TRBJ2-2 NA 14 TRBV7-8 CASSPSGHTGELFF TGTGCCAGCAGCCCAAGTGGCCACACCGGGGAGCTGTTTTTT
NA TRBJ2-7 NA 14 TRBV11-3 CASSLGEGDYEQYF TGTGCCAGCAGCTTAGGAGAGGGGGACTACGAGCAGTACTTC
NA TRBJ2-1 TRBD2 17 TRBV25-1 CASSGTSGRTRNRKQFF TGTGCCAGCAGTGGGACTAGCGGGAGGACGCGTAACAGGAAGCAGTTCTTC
NA TRBJ1-2 TRBD1 12 TRBV29-1 CSVTGADYGYTF TGCAGCGTTACAGGGGCGGACTATGGCTACACCTTC
NA TRBJ2-7 NA 15 TRBV4-3 CASSQVVGESYEQYF TGCGCCAGCAGCCAAGTAGTTGGGGAGTCCTACGAGCAGTACTTC
few TRBJ2-3 TRBD2 15 TRBV30 CAWSVMAGGHGTQYF TGTGCCTGGAGTGTGATGGCGGGGGGACATGGTACGCAGTATTTT
NA TRBJ2-7 NA 11 TRBV6-5 CASRSRYEQYF TGTGCCAGCAGATCGCGCTACGAGCAGTACTTC
NA TRBJ2-3 NA 16 TRBV28 CASSPTPPGGTDTQYF TGTGCCAGCAGCCCTACCCCCCCGGGGGGCACAGATACGCAGTATTTT
NA TRBJ1-6 TRBD1 15 TRBV11-3 CASSQIQGGGSPLHF TGTGCCAGCAGCCAAATACAGGGGGGAGGTTCACCCCTCCACTTT
NA TRBJ1-2 TRBD1 15 TRBV13 CASSPDRGRDDGYTF TGTGCCAGCAGCCCGGACAGGGGCCGCGATGATGGCTACACCTTC
once TRBJ2-1 NA 13 TRBV6-4 CASRGATAVEQFF TGTGCCAGCAGGGGGGCGACGGCGGTAGAGCAGTTCTTC
NA TRBJ2-7 TRBD2 17 TRBV19 CASSASASGSGRREQYF TGTGCCAGTAGTGCGTCCGCTTCGGGTAGCGGGAGACGCGAGCAGTACTTC
once TRBJ1-1 NA 15 TRBV5-1 CASSSLTGGNTEAFF TGCGCCAGCAGCAGCCTGACAGGAGGGAACACTGAAGCTTTCTTT
NA TRBJ2-3 TRBD1 16 TRBV29-1 CSVAPVDRGFADTQYF TGCAGCGTTGCCCCTGTGGACAGGGGTTTTGCAGATACGCAGTATTTT
NA TRBJ2-2 NA 16 TRBV18 CASSPGTVQNTGELFF TGTGCCAGCTCACCGGGTACAGTTCAGAACACCGGGGAGCTGTTTTTT
NA TRBJ2-7 NA 16 TRBV4-2 CASSPPGRGQVDEQYF TGTGCCAGCAGCCCCCCAGGAAGGGGCCAGGTGGACGAGCAGTACTTC
NA TRBJ1-5 NA 14 TRBV6-5 CASSQIRRGTQVHF TGTGCCAGCAGCCAAATCAGAAGGGGGACCCAGGTGCATTTT
NA TRBJ1-5 NA 18 TRBV4-1 CASSQAPAGGGLNQPQHF TGCGCCAGCAGCCAAGCCCCCGCGGGAGGGGGACTCAATCAGCCCCAGCATTTT
NA TRBJ1-1 NA 12 TRBV19 CASSIYNTEAFF TGTGCCAGTAGTATTTATAACACTGAAGCTTTCTTT
NA TRBJ1-5 TRBD1 16 TRBV6-6 CASSSPDRPRGQPQHF TGTGCCAGCAGTTCCCCGGACAGGCCCCGGGGGCAGCCCCAGCATTTT
NA TRBJ2-3 TRBD1 14 TRBV18 CASSPGQGDQPQYF TGTGCCAGCTCACCCGGACAGGGCGATCAGCCCCAGTATTTT
NA TRBJ1-2 TRBD1 15 TRBV18 CASSEGTGLNYGYTF TGTGCCAGCTCAGAGGGGACAGGCCTAAACTATGGCTACACCTTC
NA TRBJ1-5 TRBD1 15 TRBV2 CASSKDTGETQPQHF TGTGCCAGCAGTAAGGACACAGGGGAAACTCAGCCCCAGCATTTT